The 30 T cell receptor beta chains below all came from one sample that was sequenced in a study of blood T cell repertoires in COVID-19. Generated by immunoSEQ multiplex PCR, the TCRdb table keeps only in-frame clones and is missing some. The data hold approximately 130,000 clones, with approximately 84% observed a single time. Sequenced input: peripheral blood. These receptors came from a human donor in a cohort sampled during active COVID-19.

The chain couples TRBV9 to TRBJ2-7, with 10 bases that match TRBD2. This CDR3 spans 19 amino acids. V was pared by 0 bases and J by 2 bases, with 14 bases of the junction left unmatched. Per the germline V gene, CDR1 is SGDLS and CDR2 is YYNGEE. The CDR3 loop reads CASSVGGSSGGHRPYEQYF. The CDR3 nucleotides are TGTGCCAGCAGCGTAGGGGGCTCTAGCGGGGGCCACCGACCCTACGAGCAGTACTTC.

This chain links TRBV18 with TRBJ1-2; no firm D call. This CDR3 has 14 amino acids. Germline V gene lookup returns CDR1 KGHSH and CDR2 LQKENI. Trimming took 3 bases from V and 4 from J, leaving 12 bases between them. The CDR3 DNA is TGTGCCAGCTCACCTCTGGCAGACATCTATGGCTACACCTTC. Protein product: CASSPLADIYGYTF.

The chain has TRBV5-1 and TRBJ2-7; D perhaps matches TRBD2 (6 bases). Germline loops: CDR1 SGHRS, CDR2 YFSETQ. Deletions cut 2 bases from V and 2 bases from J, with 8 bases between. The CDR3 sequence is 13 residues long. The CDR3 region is CASSFSGTYEQYF. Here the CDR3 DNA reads TGCGCCAGCAGCTTTAGCGGCACCTACGAGCAGTACTTC.

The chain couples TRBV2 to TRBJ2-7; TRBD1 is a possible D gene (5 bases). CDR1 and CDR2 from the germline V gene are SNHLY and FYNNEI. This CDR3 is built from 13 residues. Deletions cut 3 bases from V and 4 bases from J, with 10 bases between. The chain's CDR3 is CASSDQGRYEQYF. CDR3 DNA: TGTGCCAGCAGTGACCAGGGCCGATACGAGCAGTACTTC. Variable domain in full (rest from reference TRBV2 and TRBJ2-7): EPEVTQTPSHQVTQMGQEVILRCVPISNHLYFYWYRQILGQKVEFLVSFYNNEISEKSEIFDDQFSVERPDGSNFTLKIRSTKLEDSAMYFCASSDQGRYEQYFGPGTRLTVT.

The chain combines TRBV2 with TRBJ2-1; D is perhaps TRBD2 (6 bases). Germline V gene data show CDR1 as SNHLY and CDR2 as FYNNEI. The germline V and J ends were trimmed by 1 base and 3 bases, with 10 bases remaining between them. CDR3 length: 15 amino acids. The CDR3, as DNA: TGTGCCAGCAGTGAAGGGAGGGCCCTCTACAATGAGCAGTTCTTC. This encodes CASSEGRALYNEQFF. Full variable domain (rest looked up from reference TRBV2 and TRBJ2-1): EPEVTQTPSHQVTQMGQEVILRCVPISNHLYFYWYRQILGQKVEFLVSFYNNEISEKSEIFDDQFSVERPDGSNFTLKIRSTKLEDSAMYFCASSEGRALYNEQFFGPGTRLTVL.

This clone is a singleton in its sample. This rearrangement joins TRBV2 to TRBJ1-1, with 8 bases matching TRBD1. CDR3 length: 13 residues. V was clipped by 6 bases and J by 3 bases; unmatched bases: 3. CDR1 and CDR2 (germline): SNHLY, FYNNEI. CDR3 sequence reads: CASRDREDTEAFF. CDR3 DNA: TGTGCCAGCAGGGACAGGGAGGACACTGAAGCTTTCTTT. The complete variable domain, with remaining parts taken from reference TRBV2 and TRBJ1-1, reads EPEVTQTPSHQVTQMGQEVILRCVPISNHLYFYWYRQILGQKVEFLVSFYNNEISEKSEIFDDQFSVERPDGSNFTLKIRSTKLEDSAMYFCASRDREDTEAFFGQGTRLTVV.

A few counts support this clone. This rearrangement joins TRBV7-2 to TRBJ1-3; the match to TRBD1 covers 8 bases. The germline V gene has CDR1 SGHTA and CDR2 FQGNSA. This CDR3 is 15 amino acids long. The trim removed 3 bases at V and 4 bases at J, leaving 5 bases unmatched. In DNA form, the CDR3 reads TGTGCCAGCAGCTTGGACAGGGTCCAAGGAAACACCATATATTTT. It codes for CASSLDRVQGNTIYF. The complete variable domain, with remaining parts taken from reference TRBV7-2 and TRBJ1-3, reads GAGVSQSPSNKVTEKGKDVELRCDPISGHTALYWYRQSLGQGLEFLIYFQGNSAPDKSGLPSDRFSAERTGGSVSTLTIQRTQQEDSAVYLCASSLDRVQGNTIYFGEGSWLTVV.

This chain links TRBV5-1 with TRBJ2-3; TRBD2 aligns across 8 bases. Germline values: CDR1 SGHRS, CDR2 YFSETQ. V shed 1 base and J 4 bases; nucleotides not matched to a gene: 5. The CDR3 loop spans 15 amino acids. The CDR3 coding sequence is TGCGCCAGCAGCTTGACGGGGGGGTCGGCAGATACGCAGTATTTT. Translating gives CASSLTGGSADTQYF. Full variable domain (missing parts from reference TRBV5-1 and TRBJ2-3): KAGVTQTPRYLIKTRGQQVTLSCSPISGHRSVSWYQQTPGQGLQFLFEYFSETQRNKGNFPGRFSGRQFSNSRSEMNVSTLELGDSALYLCASSLTGGSADTQYFGPGTRLTVL.

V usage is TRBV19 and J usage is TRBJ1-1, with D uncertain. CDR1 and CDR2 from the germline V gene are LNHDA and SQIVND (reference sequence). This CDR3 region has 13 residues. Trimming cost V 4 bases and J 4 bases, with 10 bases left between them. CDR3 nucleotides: TGTGCCAGTAGTAGGACGCGGGGCACTGAAGCTTTCTTT. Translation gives CASSRTRGTEAFF.

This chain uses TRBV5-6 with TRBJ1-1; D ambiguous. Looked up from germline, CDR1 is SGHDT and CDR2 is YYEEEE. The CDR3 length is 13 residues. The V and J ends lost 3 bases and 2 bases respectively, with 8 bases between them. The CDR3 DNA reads TGTGCCAGCAGCTCCGGGTTAAACACTGAAGCTTTCTTT. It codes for CASSSGLNTEAFF.

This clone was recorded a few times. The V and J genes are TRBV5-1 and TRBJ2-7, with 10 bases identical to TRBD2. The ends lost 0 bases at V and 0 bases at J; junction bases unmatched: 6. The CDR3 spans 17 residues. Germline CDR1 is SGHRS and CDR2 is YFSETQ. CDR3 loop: CASSLAAGLANSYEQYF. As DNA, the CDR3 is TGCGCCAGCAGCTTGGCCGCGGGACTAGCGAACTCCTACGAGCAGTACTTC. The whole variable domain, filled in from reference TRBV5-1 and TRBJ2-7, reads KAGVTQTPRYLIKTRGQQVTLSCSPISGHRSVSWYQQTPGQGLQFLFEYFSETQRNKGNFPGRFSGRQFSNSRSEMNVSTLELGDSALYLCASSLAAGLANSYEQYFGPGTRLTVT.

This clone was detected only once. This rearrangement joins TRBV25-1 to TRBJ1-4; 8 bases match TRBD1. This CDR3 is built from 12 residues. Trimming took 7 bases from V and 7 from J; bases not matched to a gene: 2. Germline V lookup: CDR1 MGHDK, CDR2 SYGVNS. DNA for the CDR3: TGTGCCAGCACCAGGGGGCGTGAAAAACTGTTTTTT. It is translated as CASTRGREKLFF.

This CDR3 reads CASSFSVRGHGYTF. The CDR3 DNA reads as TGTGCCAGCAGTTTCTCGGTCAGGGGGCATGGCTACACCTTC. The rearrangement uses TRBV27 and TRBJ1-2, with TRBD1 matching over 8 bases. This CDR3 has 14 amino acids. The V gene end was trimmed by 3 bases and the J gene end by 6 bases; junction bases not matched to a gene: 6. Germline CDR1 is MNHEY and CDR2 is SMNVEV (reference sequence).

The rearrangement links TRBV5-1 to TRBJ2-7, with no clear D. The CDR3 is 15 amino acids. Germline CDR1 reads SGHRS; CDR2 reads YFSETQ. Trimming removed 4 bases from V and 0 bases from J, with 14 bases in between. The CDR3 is CASSPTPDGSYEQYF. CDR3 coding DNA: TGCGCCAGCAGCCCGACACCCGACGGCTCCTACGAGCAGTACTTC.

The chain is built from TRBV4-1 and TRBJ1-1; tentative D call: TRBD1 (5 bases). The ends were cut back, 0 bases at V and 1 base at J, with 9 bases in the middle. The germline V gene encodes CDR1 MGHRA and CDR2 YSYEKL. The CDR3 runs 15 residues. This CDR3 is CASSQDRTPNTEAFF. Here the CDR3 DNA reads TGCGCCAGCAGCCAAGATAGGACACCGAACACTGAAGCTTTCTTT.

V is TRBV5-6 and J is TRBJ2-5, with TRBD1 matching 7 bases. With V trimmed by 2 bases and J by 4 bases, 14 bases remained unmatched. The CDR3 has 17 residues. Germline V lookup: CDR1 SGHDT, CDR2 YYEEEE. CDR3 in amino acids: CASSFQTPVRGSETQYF. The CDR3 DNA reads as TGTGCCAGCAGCTTTCAAACCCCGGTCAGGGGGTCAGAGACCCAGTACTTC. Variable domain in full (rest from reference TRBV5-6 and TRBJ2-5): DAGVTQSPTHLIKTRGQQVTLRCSPKSGHDTVSWYQQALGQGPQFIFQYYEEEERQRGNFPDRFSGHQFPNYSSELNVNALLLGDSALYLCASSFQTPVRGSETQYFGPGTRLLVL.

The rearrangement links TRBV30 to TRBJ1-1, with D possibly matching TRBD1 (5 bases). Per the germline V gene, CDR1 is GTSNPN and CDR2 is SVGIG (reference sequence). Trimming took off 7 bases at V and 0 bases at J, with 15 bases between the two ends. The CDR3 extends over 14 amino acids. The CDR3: CASGRDGLNTEAFF. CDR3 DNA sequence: TGTGCCTCGGGGCGGGACGGACTGAACACTGAAGCTTTCTTT.

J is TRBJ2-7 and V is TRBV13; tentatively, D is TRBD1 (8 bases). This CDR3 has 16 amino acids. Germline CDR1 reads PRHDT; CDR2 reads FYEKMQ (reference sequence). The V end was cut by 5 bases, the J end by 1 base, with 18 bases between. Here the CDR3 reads CASSLPTGEGSYEQYF. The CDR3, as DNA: TGTGCCAGCAGCCTCCCGACAGGGGAGGGGTCCTACGAGCAGTACTTC.

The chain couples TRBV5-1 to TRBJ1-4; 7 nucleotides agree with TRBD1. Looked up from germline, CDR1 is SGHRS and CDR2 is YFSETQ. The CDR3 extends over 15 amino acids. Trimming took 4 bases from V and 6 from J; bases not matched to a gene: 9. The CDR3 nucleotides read TGCGCCAGCAGCGCTACAGGGGTAGGGGATGAAAAACTGTTTTTT. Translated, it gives CASSATGVGDEKLFF.

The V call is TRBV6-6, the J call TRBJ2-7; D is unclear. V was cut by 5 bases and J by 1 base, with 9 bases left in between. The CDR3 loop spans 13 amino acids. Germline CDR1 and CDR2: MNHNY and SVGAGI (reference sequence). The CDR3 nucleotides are TGTGCCAGCAGTCACACCAATTCCTACGAGCAGTACTTC. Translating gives CASSHTNSYEQYF.

This chain's CDR3 is CASSLKQNTEAFF. CDR3 nucleotide sequence: TGTGCCAGCAGCTTAAAACAGAACACTGAAGCTTTCTTT. The rearrangement uses TRBV7-3 and TRBJ1-1; no clear D gene. The CDR3 totals 13 residues. Germline values: CDR1 SGHTA, CDR2 FQGTGA. V dropped 1 base and J dropped 1 base, with 4 bases sitting between them.

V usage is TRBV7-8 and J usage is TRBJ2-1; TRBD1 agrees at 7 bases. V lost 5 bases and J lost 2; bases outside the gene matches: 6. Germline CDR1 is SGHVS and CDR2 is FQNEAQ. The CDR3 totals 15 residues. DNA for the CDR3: TGTGCCAGCAGCCCCTCTGGGACAGCCTACAATGAGCAGTTCTTC. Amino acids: CASSPSGTAYNEQFF. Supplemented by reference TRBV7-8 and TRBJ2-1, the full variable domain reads GAGVSQSPRYKVAKRGQDVALRCDPISGHVSLFWYQQALGQGPEFLTYFQNEAQLDKSGLPSDRFFAERPEGSVSTLKIQRTQQEDSAVYLCASSPSGTAYNEQFFGPGTRLTVL.

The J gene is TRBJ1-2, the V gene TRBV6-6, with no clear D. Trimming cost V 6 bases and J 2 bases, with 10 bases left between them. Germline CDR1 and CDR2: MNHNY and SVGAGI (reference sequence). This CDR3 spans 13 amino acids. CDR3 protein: CASSARLNYGYTF. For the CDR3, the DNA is TGTGCCAGCAGCGCTAGGTTGAACTATGGCTACACCTTC.

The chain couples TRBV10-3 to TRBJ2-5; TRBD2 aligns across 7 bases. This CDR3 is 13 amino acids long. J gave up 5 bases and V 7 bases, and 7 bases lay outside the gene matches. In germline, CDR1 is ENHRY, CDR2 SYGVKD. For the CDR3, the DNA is TGTGCCATCAACGGGGGGACGCGGGAGACCCAGTACTTC. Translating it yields CAINGGTRETQYF.

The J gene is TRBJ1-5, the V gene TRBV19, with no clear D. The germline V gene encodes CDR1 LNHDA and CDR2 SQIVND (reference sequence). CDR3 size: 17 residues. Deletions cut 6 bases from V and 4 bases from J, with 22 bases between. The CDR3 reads CASSDPTPGVWNQPQHF. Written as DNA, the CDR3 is TGTGCCAGTAGCGATCCCACACCGGGAGTATGGAATCAGCCCCAGCATTTT.

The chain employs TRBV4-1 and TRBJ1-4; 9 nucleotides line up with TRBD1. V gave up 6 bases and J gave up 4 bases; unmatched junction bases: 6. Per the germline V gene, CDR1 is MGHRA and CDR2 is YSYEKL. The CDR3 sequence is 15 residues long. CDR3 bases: TGCGCCAGCAGTCGAGGGGACAGGGATAATGAAAAACTGTTTTTT. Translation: CASSRGDRDNEKLFF.

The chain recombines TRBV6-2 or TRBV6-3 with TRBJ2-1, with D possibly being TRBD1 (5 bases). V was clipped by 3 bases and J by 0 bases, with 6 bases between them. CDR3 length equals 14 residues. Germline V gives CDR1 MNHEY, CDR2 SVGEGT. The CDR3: CASSYDSSYNEQFF. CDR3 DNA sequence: TGTGCCAGCAGTTATGACAGCTCCTACAATGAGCAGTTCTTC.

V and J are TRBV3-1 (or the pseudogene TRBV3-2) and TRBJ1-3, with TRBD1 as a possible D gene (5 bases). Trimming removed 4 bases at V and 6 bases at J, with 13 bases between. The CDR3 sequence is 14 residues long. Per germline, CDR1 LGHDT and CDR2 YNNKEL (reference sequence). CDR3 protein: CASSLGLFLNTIYF. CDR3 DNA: TGTGCCAGCAGCCTGGGACTGTTTTTAAACACCATATATTTT.

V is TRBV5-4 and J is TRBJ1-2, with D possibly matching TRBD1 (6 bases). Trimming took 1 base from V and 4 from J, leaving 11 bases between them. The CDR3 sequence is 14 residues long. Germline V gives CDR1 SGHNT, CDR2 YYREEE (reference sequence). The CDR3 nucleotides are TGTGCCAGCAGCTTGACCGGACAGCGCTATGGCTACACCTTC. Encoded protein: CASSLTGQRYGYTF.

CDR3: CASSPDSSGANVLTF. CDR3 DNA sequence: TGTGCCAGCAGTCCCGACAGCTCTGGGGCCAACGTCCTGACTTTC. The chain joins TRBV3-1 (or the pseudogene TRBV3-2) to TRBJ2-6, with D tentatively TRBD1 (5 bases). V lost 6 bases and J 0 bases, leaving 9 bases between the germline ends. The CDR3 is 15 amino acids. Looked up from germline, CDR1 is LGHDT and CDR2 is YNNKEL (reference sequence).